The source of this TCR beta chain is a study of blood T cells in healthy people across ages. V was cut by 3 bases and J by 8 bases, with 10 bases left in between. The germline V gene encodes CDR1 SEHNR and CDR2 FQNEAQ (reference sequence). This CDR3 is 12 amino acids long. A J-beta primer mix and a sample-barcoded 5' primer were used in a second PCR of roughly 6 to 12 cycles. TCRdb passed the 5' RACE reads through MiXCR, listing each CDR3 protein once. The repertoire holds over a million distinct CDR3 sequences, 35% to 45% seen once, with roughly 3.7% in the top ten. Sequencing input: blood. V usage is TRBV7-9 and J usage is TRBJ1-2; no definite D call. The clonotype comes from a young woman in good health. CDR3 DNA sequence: TGTGCCAGCAGCTTGATCCTTGAGGGCTACACCTTC. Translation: CASSLILEGYTF.